This TCR beta chain was captured by sequencing in a study of T cell repertoires in cytomegalovirus infection. The wider study: A matching HLA type, together with CMV infection, was signaled by public TCR beta signatures.

Per germline, CDR1 MGHDK and CDR2 SYGVNS. The CDR3 totals 14 residues. Trimming removed 8 bases from V and 10 bases from J; junction bases left unmatched: 14. General study points: Cumulative public TCR beta family frequency identified carriers of CMV plus the relevant HLA. The ex vivo response was dominated by HLA-C-restricted CMV-specific TCR beta clonotypes.

MiXCR, run by TCRdb on the reads, gives a single entry per CDR3 protein. In the table there are about 240,000 distinct CDR3 sequences, approximately 7% of which are singletons. Note on this clonotype: Its antigen is currently unknown.

The sample taken for sequencing was PBMCs. The clonotype was recovered from a human donor in good health (CMV status not recorded). Some clones in this sample may be carry-over from other donors' samples. This chain joins TRBV25-1 and TRBJ1-2, with 9 bases identical to TRBD1. CDR3 nucleotides: TGTGCCAGCGTCGCCGGGACAGGGCTTTTAGCCTACACCTTC. Its translation: CASVAGTGLLAYTF.